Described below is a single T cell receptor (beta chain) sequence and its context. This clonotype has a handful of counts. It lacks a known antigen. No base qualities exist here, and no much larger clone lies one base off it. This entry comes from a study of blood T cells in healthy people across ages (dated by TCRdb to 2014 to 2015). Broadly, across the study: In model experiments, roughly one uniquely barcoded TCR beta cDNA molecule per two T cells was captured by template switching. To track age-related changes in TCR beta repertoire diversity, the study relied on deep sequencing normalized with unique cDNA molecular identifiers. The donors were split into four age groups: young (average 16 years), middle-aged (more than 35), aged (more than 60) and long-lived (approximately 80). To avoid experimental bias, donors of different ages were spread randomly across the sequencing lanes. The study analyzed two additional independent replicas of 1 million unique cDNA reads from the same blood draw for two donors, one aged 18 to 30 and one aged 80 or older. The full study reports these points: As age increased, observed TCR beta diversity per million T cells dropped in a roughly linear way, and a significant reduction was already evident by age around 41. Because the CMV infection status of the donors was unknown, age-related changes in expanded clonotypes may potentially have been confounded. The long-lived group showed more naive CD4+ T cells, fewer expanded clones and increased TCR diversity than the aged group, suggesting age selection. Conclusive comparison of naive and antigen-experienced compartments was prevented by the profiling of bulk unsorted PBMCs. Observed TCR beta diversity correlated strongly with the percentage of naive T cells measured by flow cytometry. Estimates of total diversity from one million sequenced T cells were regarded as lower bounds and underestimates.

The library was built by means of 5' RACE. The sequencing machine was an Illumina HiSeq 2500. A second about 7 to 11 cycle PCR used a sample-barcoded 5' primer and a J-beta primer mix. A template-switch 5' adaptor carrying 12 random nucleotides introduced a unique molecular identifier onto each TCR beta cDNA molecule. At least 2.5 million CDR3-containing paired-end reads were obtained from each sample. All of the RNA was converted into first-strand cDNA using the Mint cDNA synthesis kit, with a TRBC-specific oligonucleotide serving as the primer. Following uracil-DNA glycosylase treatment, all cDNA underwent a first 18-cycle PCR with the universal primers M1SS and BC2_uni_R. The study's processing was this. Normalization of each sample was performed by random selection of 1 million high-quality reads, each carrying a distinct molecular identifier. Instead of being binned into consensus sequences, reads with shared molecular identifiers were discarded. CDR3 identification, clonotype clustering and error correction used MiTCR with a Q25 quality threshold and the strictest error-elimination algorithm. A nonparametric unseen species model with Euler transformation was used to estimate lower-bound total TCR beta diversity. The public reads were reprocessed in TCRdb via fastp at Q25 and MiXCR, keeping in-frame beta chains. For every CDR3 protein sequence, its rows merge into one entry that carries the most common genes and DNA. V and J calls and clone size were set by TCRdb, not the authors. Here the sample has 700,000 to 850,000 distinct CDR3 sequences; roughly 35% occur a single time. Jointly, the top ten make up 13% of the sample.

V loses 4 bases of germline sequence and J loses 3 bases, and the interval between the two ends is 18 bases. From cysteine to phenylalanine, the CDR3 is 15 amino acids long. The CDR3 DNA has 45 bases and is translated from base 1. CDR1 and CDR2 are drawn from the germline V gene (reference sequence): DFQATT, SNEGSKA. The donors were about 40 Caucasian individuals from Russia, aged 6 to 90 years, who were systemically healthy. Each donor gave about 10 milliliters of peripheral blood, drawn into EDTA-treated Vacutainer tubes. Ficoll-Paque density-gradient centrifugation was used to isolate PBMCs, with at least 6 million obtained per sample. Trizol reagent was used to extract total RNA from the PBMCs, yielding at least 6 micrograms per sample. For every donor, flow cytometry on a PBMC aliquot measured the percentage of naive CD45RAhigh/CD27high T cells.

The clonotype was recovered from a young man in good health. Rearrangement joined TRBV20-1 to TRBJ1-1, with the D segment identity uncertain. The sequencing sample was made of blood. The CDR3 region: CSAKPYNTVDTEAFF. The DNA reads TGCAGTGCTAAACCGTATAATACAGTGGACACTGAAGCTTTCTTT.